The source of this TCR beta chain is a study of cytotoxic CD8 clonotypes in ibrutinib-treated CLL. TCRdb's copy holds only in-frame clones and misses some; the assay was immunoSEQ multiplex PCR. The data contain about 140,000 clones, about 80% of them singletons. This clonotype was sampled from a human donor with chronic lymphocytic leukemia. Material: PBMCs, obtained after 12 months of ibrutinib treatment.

Written as DNA, the CDR3 is TGTGCCAGCGTGGGGGATCATCAGCCCCAGCATTTT. The encoded protein is CASVGDHQPQHF. V is TRBV2 and J is TRBJ1-5, with D perhaps matching TRBD1 (5 bases). The V and J ends lost 8 bases and 5 bases respectively, with 10 bases between them. The CDR3 has 12 residues. Germline V lookup: CDR1 SNHLY, CDR2 FYNNEI. Drawing the rest from reference TRBV2 and TRBJ1-5, the complete variable domain is EPEVTQTPSHQVTQMGQEVILRCVPISNHLYFYWYRQILGQKVEFLVSFYNNEISEKSEIFDDQFSVERPDGSNFTLKIRSTKLEDSAMYFCASVGDHQPQHFGDGTRLSIL.